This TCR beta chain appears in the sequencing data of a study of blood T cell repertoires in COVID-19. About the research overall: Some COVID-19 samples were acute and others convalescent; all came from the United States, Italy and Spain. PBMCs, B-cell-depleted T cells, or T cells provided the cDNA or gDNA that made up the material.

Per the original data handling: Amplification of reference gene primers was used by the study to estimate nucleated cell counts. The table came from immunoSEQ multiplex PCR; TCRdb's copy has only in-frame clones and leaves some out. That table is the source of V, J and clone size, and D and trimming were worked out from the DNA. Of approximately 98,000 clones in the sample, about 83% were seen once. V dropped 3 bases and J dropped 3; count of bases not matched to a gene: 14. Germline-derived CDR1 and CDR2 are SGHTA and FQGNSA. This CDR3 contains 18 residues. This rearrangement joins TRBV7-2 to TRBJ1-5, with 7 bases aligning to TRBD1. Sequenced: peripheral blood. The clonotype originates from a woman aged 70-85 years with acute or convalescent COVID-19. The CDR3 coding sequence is TGTGCCAGCAGCTTTCTTCCCCTAGCGGGACAGATCAATCAGCCCCAGCATTTT. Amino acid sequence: CASSFLPLAGQINQPQHF.